The rows below give T cell receptor beta chains drawn from one sample of a study of PD-1 blockade in classical Hodgkin lymphoma. TCRdb's copy holds only in-frame clones and misses some; the assay was immunoSEQ multiplex PCR. This table has fewer than 35,000 clones, around 90% appearing once. Here the sequenced sample was CD4+ T cells from blood, taken before the fourth cycle of nivolumab. The source of these receptors is a human donor with classical Hodgkin lymphoma. CDR3s include the opening cysteine and the closing phenylalanine or tryptophan. Each record gives: clone size, D gene, V gene, J gene, CDR3 DNA, CDR3 protein. A D gene is named only where the DNA matches it firmly. The size field is filled for only some rows; it gives once, few, many or a size class.

abundance: NA
d_gene: TRBD1
v_gene: TRBV6-5
j_gene: TRBJ2-7
CDR3nt: TGTGCCAGCAGTTACTCCGACAGGGGGCCGGTTGAGCAGTACTTC
CDR3aa: CASSYSDRGPVEQYF

abundance: NA
d_gene: NA
v_gene: TRBV19
j_gene: TRBJ1-2
CDR3nt: TGTGCCAGTATAACCTCTTCCCGGGTCTACGGAGGCTACACCTTC
CDR3aa: CASITSSRVYGGYTF

abundance: NA
d_gene: NA
v_gene: TRBV27
j_gene: TRBJ1-5
CDR3nt: TGTGCCAGCGGATCCCTGTTGGGACCGGGGGACTATCAGCCCCAGCATTTT
CDR3aa: CASGSLLGPGDYQPQHF

abundance: NA
d_gene: NA
v_gene: TRBV28
j_gene: TRBJ2-7
CDR3nt: TGTGCCAGCAGAGACCTGCGTGAGCAGTACTTC
CDR3aa: CASRDLREQYF

abundance: NA
d_gene: NA
v_gene: TRBV5-1
j_gene: TRBJ2-7
CDR3nt: TGCGCCAGCAGCTTTGGTTTTGGTCAGGGCACCCACGAGCAGTACTTC
CDR3aa: CASSFGFGQGTHEQYF

abundance: NA
d_gene: TRBD1
v_gene: TRBV5-1
j_gene: TRBJ2-5
CDR3nt: TGCGCCAGCAGCAGGGGGCAGGGTGAGACCCAGTACTTC
CDR3aa: CASSRGQGETQYF

abundance: NA
d_gene: NA
v_gene: TRBV6-1
j_gene: TRBJ1-5
CDR3nt: TGTGCCAGCAGTGAAGCGGGGTATAGCAATCAGCCCCAGCATTTT
CDR3aa: CASSEAGYSNQPQHF

abundance: NA
d_gene: NA
v_gene: TRBV21-1
j_gene: TRBJ1-1
CDR3nt: TGTGCCAGCGAGACCAGGGAGAAGGGCGAAGCTTTCTTT
CDR3aa: CASETREKGEAFF

abundance: NA
d_gene: TRBD1
v_gene: TRBV2
j_gene: TRBJ1-4
CDR3nt: TGTGCCAGTTACAGGGGTACTAATGAAAAACTGTTTTTT
CDR3aa: CASYRGTNEKLFF

abundance: once
d_gene: NA
v_gene: TRBV5-4
j_gene: TRBJ2-2
CDR3nt: TGTGCCAGCAGCTTGGAACAGAACACCGGGGAGCTGTTTTTT
CDR3aa: CASSLEQNTGELFF

abundance: NA
d_gene: TRBD2
v_gene: TRBV2
j_gene: TRBJ2-3
CDR3nt: TGTGCCAGCAGTGAAGGTGCTAGCGGGAGCACAGATACGCAGTATTTT
CDR3aa: CASSEGASGSTDTQYF

abundance: NA
d_gene: TRBD1
v_gene: TRBV4-1
j_gene: TRBJ1-2
CDR3nt: TGCGCCAGCAGCCAAGTGACAGGGGTTCGTAACTATGGCTACACCTTC
CDR3aa: CASSQVTGVRNYGYTF

abundance: NA
d_gene: TRBD2
v_gene: TRBV11-3
j_gene: TRBJ2-1
CDR3nt: TGTGCCAGCAGCTCCCAGAGCGGGAGGGCCGGGGATGAGCAGTTCTTC
CDR3aa: CASSSQSGRAGDEQFF

abundance: NA
d_gene: TRBD2
v_gene: TRBV5-1
j_gene: TRBJ2-3
CDR3nt: TGCGCCAGCAGCTTGGCCCCCCTCTTTAGCGGGATGGGGGATACGCAGTATTTT
CDR3aa: CASSLAPLFSGMGDTQYF

abundance: NA
d_gene: NA
v_gene: TRBV10-2
j_gene: TRBJ1-1
CDR3nt: TGCGCCAGCAGTGCCTGGGGGGCCGGGACTGAAGCTTTCTTT
CDR3aa: CASSAWGAGTEAFF

abundance: NA
d_gene: NA
v_gene: TRBV18
j_gene: TRBJ1-2
CDR3nt: TGTGCCAGCTCACCAAATCAGGGTTCCCGCTATGGCTACACCTTC
CDR3aa: CASSPNQGSRYGYTF

abundance: NA
d_gene: NA
v_gene: TRBV29-1
j_gene: TRBJ2-7
CDR3nt: TGCAGCGTGCTCAGGGAATTCAGCTCCTACGAGCAGTACTTC
CDR3aa: CSVLREFSSYEQYF

abundance: NA
d_gene: TRBD2
v_gene: TRBV5-1
j_gene: TRBJ2-1
CDR3nt: TGCGCCAGCAGCGGGACTAGCGGGAAGTACAATGAGCAGTTCTTC
CDR3aa: CASSGTSGKYNEQFF

abundance: NA
d_gene: TRBD2
v_gene: TRBV18
j_gene: TRBJ2-1
CDR3nt: TGTGCCAGCTCAAGGACTAGCGGGAGGGATGAACTTGGCAATGAGCAGTTCTTC
CDR3aa: CASSRTSGRDELGNEQFF

abundance: NA
d_gene: NA
v_gene: TRBV9
j_gene: TRBJ2-1
CDR3nt: TGTGCCAGCAGCGTAGTTGAACACAATGAGCAGTTCTTC
CDR3aa: CASSVVEHNEQFF

abundance: NA
d_gene: NA
v_gene: TRBV6-1
j_gene: TRBJ1-1
CDR3nt: TGTGCCGCCGGGATGAACACTGAAGCTTTCTTT
CDR3aa: CAAGMNTEAFF

abundance: NA
d_gene: NA
v_gene: TRBV7-9
j_gene: TRBJ1-1
CDR3nt: TGTGCCAGCAGCGATCCACCCGCGAACACTGAAGCTTTCTTT
CDR3aa: CASSDPPANTEAFF

abundance: NA
d_gene: NA
v_gene: TRBV21-1
j_gene: TRBJ2-3
CDR3nt: TGTGCCAGCAGCAAGTGGGGGACTAGACCTTCTAGCACAGATACGCAGTATTTT
CDR3aa: CASSKWGTRPSSTDTQYF

abundance: NA
d_gene: TRBD1
v_gene: TRBV2
j_gene: TRBJ2-7
CDR3nt: TGTGCCAGCAGTGTTCAGACAGGGCCCTACGAGCAGTACTTC
CDR3aa: CASSVQTGPYEQYF

abundance: NA
d_gene: NA
v_gene: TRBV28
j_gene: TRBJ1-4
CDR3nt: TGTGCCAGCAGCCCCCGCGGACGGTATAATGAAAAACTGTTTTTT
CDR3aa: CASSPRGRYNEKLFF

abundance: once
d_gene: NA
v_gene: TRBV19
j_gene: TRBJ1-4
CDR3nt: TGTGCCAGTAGTATAGACAGGCCCTTTGGGGAAAAACTGTTTTTT
CDR3aa: CASSIDRPFGEKLFF

abundance: NA
d_gene: NA
v_gene: TRBV5-4
j_gene: TRBJ2-5
CDR3nt: TGTGCCAGCAGCTTGGGGGGCGGGCAGTTAGGGGACTTC
CDR3aa: CASSLGGGQLGDF

abundance: NA
d_gene: NA
v_gene: TRBV28
j_gene: TRBJ2-1
CDR3nt: TGTGCCAGCAATTCCCGCGGACGGCAGTTCTTC
CDR3aa: CASNSRGRQFF

abundance: NA
d_gene: TRBD1
v_gene: TRBV7-2
j_gene: TRBJ1-3
CDR3nt: TGTGCCAGCAGCTTAGTCCCAGACAGGGGATACACCATATATTTT
CDR3aa: CASSLVPDRGYTIYF

abundance: NA
d_gene: NA
v_gene: TRBV27
j_gene: TRBJ2-2
CDR3nt: TGTGCCAGCAGCGCGGACAGACTCCCCACCGGGGAGCTGTTTTTT
CDR3aa: CASSADRLPTGELFF

abundance: NA
d_gene: NA
v_gene: TRBV5-5
j_gene: TRBJ1-1
CDR3nt: TGTGCCAGCAGCTTGGTAGGGCGGAGCACTGAAGCTTTCTTT
CDR3aa: CASSLVGRSTEAFF

abundance: once
d_gene: NA
v_gene: TRBV5-1
j_gene: TRBJ2-3
CDR3nt: TGCGCCAGCAGCTCGGGGTACACAGATACGCAGTATTTT
CDR3aa: CASSSGYTDTQYF

abundance: few
d_gene: NA
v_gene: TRBV7-6
j_gene: TRBJ2-7
CDR3nt: TGTGCCAGCAGCTCCGCCCTAGGGGCCTACTCCTACGAGCAGTACTTC
CDR3aa: CASSSALGAYSYEQYF

abundance: NA
d_gene: NA
v_gene: TRBV5-4
j_gene: TRBJ2-7
CDR3nt: TGTGCCAGCAGCTTGGTGGGAGGATCATCCGAGCAGTACTTC
CDR3aa: CASSLVGGSSEQYF

abundance: once
d_gene: NA
v_gene: TRBV11-2
j_gene: TRBJ1-2
CDR3nt: TGTGCCAGCAGCGGATACAGGGACTTCTATGGCTACACCTTC
CDR3aa: CASSGYRDFYGYTF

abundance: NA
d_gene: TRBD1
v_gene: TRBV7-8
j_gene: TRBJ1-2
CDR3nt: TGTGCCAGCAGCTTAGAACAGGGGGCTAACTATGGCTACACCTTC
CDR3aa: CASSLEQGANYGYTF

abundance: NA
d_gene: TRBD2
v_gene: TRBV4-2
j_gene: TRBJ2-7
CDR3nt: TGTGCCAGCAGCCAAGAACCACCCATCGGGACTAGCGGGAAACCAAGCTCCTACGAGCAGTACTTC
CDR3aa: CASSQEPPIGTSGKPSSYEQYF

abundance: NA
d_gene: TRBD1
v_gene: TRBV7-8
j_gene: TRBJ2-1
CDR3nt: TGTGCCAGCAGCTTAGCAGACAGGGCACGGGTGCAGTTCTTC
CDR3aa: CASSLADRARVQFF

abundance: NA
d_gene: TRBD1
v_gene: TRBV27
j_gene: TRBJ2-7
CDR3nt: TGTGCCAGCAGTTCCCGCGGACAGGTCAGAATCCCCTACGAGCAGTACTTC
CDR3aa: CASSSRGQVRIPYEQYF

abundance: once
d_gene: TRBD2
v_gene: TRBV10-3
j_gene: TRBJ2-1
CDR3nt: TGTGCCATCAGTGAAGGGCATAGCGGGTTTCTAAATGAGCAGTTCTTC
CDR3aa: CAISEGHSGFLNEQFF

abundance: NA
d_gene: NA
v_gene: TRBV30
j_gene: TRBJ1-2
CDR3nt: TGTGCCTGGAGTAGCGACAGGAAAACTCTCTATGGCTACACCTTC
CDR3aa: CAWSSDRKTLYGYTF

abundance: few
d_gene: NA
v_gene: TRBV19
j_gene: TRBJ1-1
CDR3nt: TGTGCCAGTACCTACTCCCGGAGGAACACTGAAGCTTTCTTT
CDR3aa: CASTYSRRNTEAFF

abundance: NA
d_gene: NA
v_gene: TRBV2
j_gene: TRBJ1-5
CDR3nt: TGTGCCAGCAGTCCTCCGGGACACAGCAATCAGCCCCAGCATTTT
CDR3aa: CASSPPGHSNQPQHF

abundance: few
d_gene: NA
v_gene: TRBV27
j_gene: TRBJ1-2
CDR3nt: TGTGCCAGCAGTTTGGGGGGGGGCGATGGCTACACCTTC
CDR3aa: CASSLGGGDGYTF

abundance: NA
d_gene: TRBD2
v_gene: TRBV2
j_gene: TRBJ2-1
CDR3nt: TGTGCCAGCTTCGGGACTAGCGCCTACAATGAGCAGTTCTTC
CDR3aa: CASFGTSAYNEQFF

abundance: NA
d_gene: NA
v_gene: TRBV12-5
j_gene: TRBJ1-2
CDR3nt: TGTGCTAGTGGTTCGCGTCTGAGGGGCGGTGGTGGCTACACCTTC
CDR3aa: CASGSRLRGGGGYTF

abundance: NA
d_gene: TRBD2
v_gene: TRBV19
j_gene: TRBJ2-3
CDR3nt: TGTGCCAGTAGTAACTTGGGAGGGGTGACAGATACGCAGTATTTT
CDR3aa: CASSNLGGVTDTQYF

abundance: NA
d_gene: TRBD1
v_gene: TRBV5-1
j_gene: TRBJ2-5
CDR3nt: TGCGCCAGCAGCTCACAGGGGGAGACCCAGTACTTC
CDR3aa: CASSSQGETQYF

abundance: NA
d_gene: NA
v_gene: TRBV28
j_gene: TRBJ1-1
CDR3nt: TGTGCCAGCATCCGGCCCATGAACACTGAAGCTTTCTTT
CDR3aa: CASIRPMNTEAFF

abundance: NA
d_gene: NA
v_gene: TRBV2
j_gene: TRBJ1-5
CDR3nt: TGTGCCAGCAGTGAGAGGGGTATGGTTGGCAATCAGCCCCAGCATTTT
CDR3aa: CASSERGMVGNQPQHF

abundance: few
d_gene: NA
v_gene: TRBV7-2
j_gene: TRBJ2-3
CDR3nt: TGTGCCAGCAGCTTAGGAGGGAGGAATACGCAGTATTTT
CDR3aa: CASSLGGRNTQYF

abundance: once
d_gene: NA
v_gene: TRBV5-4
j_gene: TRBJ2-2
CDR3nt: TGTGCCAGCACTAAGGGACCCCACACCGGGGAGCTGTTTTTT
CDR3aa: CASTKGPHTGELFF

abundance: NA
d_gene: NA
v_gene: TRBV30
j_gene: TRBJ2-1
CDR3nt: TGTGCCTGGGCCCAGTTTGGCAATGAGCAGTTCTTC
CDR3aa: CAWAQFGNEQFF

abundance: NA
d_gene: NA
v_gene: TRBV19
j_gene: TRBJ1-1
CDR3nt: TGTGCCAGTAAGGCCAGTTCCATGAACACTGAAGCTTTCTTT
CDR3aa: CASKASSMNTEAFF

abundance: NA
d_gene: TRBD1
v_gene: TRBV23-1
j_gene: TRBJ1-2
CDR3nt: TGCGCCAGCAGTCAATCGCCCGGGGGGACAGGGATCTATGGCTACACCTTC
CDR3aa: CASSQSPGGTGIYGYTF